This T cell receptor beta chain was obtained from a study of blood T cell repertoires in COVID-19. At the level of the study: The samples span acute and convalescent COVID-19 from the United States, Italy and Spain. PBMCs, B-cell-depleted T cells, or T cells provided the cDNA or gDNA that made up the material.

Trimming left V 2 bases short and J 6 bases short, with 5 bases between. The CDR3 runs to 11 residues. Germline CDR1 is LGHDT and CDR2 is YNNKEL (reference sequence). In the source study's methods: Estimation of nucleated cell counts was performed using reference gene primer amplification. Assay: immunoSEQ multiplex PCR; the TCRdb copy retains only in-frame clones and omits some. The DNA gave D and trimming, while V, J and clone size come from that table. Among 150,000 to 200,000 clones listed, 90% were seen once. Specimen: peripheral blood. The sequence was collected from a man aged 45 to 65 with acute or convalescent COVID-19. The V and J genes are TRBV3-1 (or the pseudogene TRBV3-2) and TRBJ2-7; D not resolved. CDR3 in amino acids: CASSQRGEQYF. CDR3 sequence (DNA): TGTGCCAGCAGCCAAAGAGGCGAGCAGTACTTC.